The 28 T cell receptor beta chains presented below share a single source sample, sequenced in a study of blood T cells in healthy people across ages. Through a sample-barcoded 5' primer and a J-beta primer mix, a second PCR was run for about 6 to 11 cycles. TCRdb passed the 5' RACE reads through MiXCR, listing each CDR3 protein once. The sample has 1.4 million to 1.5 million distinct CDR3 sequences, around two fifths seen once. The sample consisted of blood. Every receptor here comes from a woman aged 18-29 years in good health.

This clonotype was seen a few times. The chain joins TRBV20-1 to TRBJ2-5, with 7 nucleotides matching TRBD1. The DNA end favors TRBJ2-7, so the J call may be wrong. The germline CDR1 and CDR2 sequences are DFQATT and SNEGSKA (reference sequence). This CDR3 has 13 amino acids. CDR3 coding DNA: TGCAGTGCTCCCCGGACAGGTATTAACGAGCAGTACTTC. Its translation: CSAPRTGINEQYF.

This clonotype turned up a few times. The chain has TRBV2 and TRBJ2-5; a weak D match, TRBD1 (5 bases). This CDR3 spans 13 amino acids. V was trimmed by 7 bases and J by 2 bases, leaving 11 bases between them. Looked up from germline, CDR1 is SNHLY and CDR2 is FYNNEI. CDR3 in amino acids: CASTTVIQETQYF. The CDR3 DNA reads as TGTGCCAGCACGACAGTTATTCAAGAGACCCAGTACTTC.

This chain links TRBV28 with TRBJ2-7; TRBD2 might be the D (6 bases). Trimming stripped 2 bases from V and 0 bases from J, with 11 bases between. The length of the CDR3 is 15 residues. The germline V gene has CDR1 MDHEN and CDR2 SYDVKM. This CDR3 reads CASSLGGTPSYEQYF. For the CDR3, the DNA is TGTGCCAGCAGTTTAGGAGGGACCCCCTCCTACGAGCAGTACTTC.

As for this clonotype: An end of the junction differs from the germline gene, which may be a read error. The chain links TRBV4-1 to TRBJ2-1, with D hard to call. The CDR3 loop spans 16 amino acids. Germline V gene sequence: CDR1 MGHRA, CDR2 YSYEKL. For the CDR3, the DNA is TGCGCCAGCAGCCAAGTTTCACTGGGATCCTACAATGAGCAGCTCTTC. This translates into CASSQVSLGSYNEQLF.

J is TRBJ2-1 and V is TRBV11-3, with 7 bases that match TRBD1. The CDR3 spans 15 residues. V lost 1 base, J lost 9 bases, and 9 bases stayed unmatched. Looked up from germline, CDR1 is SGHNT and CDR2 is YENEEA. The CDR3 coding sequence is TGTGCCAGCAGCTTAGCCGGGACAGAGGAGAGTGAGCAGTTCTTC. It translates to CASSLAGTEESEQFF.

The V gene is TRBV20-1, the J gene TRBJ1-1; TRBD1 matches 7 bases. The ends lost 6 bases at V and 1 base at J; junction bases unmatched: 8. In germline, CDR1 is DFQATT, CDR2 SNEGSKA (reference sequence). The CDR3 length is 14 residues. DNA for the CDR3: TGCAGTGCCCGACAGGGAAAGGCGAACACTGAAGCTTTCTTT. Translation gives CSARQGKANTEAFF.

The chain couples TRBV6-1 to TRBJ2-3; D is perhaps TRBD1 (5 bases). CDR1 and CDR2 (germline): MNHNS, SASEGT. V was trimmed by 6 bases and J by 1 base, leaving 23 bases between them. The CDR3 runs to 18 residues. The CDR3 reads CASSLQASEARRTDTQYF. The CDR3 bases are TGTGCCAGCAGCCTACAGGCCAGTGAAGCCCGGCGCACAGATACGCAGTATTTT.

This chain links TRBV15 with TRBJ2-1; 14 bases match TRBD2. With V trimmed by 0 bases and J by 7 bases, 5 bases remained unmatched. The CDR3 is made up of 17 amino acids. The germline V gene has CDR1 LNHNV and CDR2 YYDKDF (reference sequence). The CDR3 DNA sequence: TGTGCCACCAGCAGAGATCCCGGGACTAGCGGGAGTAATGAGCAGTTCTTC. Its translation is CATSRDPGTSGSNEQFF. The whole variable domain, filled in from reference TRBV15 and TRBJ2-1, reads DAMVIQNPRYQVTQFGKPVTLSCSQTLNHNVMYWYQQKSSQAPKLLFHYYDKDFNNEADTPDNFQSRRPNTSFCFLDIRSPGLGDTAMYLCATSRDPGTSGSNEQFFGPGTRLTVL.

The table lists this clonotype with a few counts. This chain uses TRBV5-6 with TRBJ2-7, with D unresolved. This CDR3 is built from 14 residues. Germline V gene data show CDR1 as SGHDT and CDR2 as YYEEEE. With 2 bases removed from V and 1 base from J, the gap between germline ends came to 10 bases. The CDR3 spells CASSLRQVSYEQYF. CDR3 sequence (DNA): TGTGCCAGCAGCTTAAGGCAGGTATCCTACGAGCAGTACTTC.

The chain carries TRBV5-1 and TRBJ1-1; 7 bases agree with TRBD1. In germline, CDR1 is SGHRS, CDR2 YFSETQ. The CDR3 length is 14 residues. J gave up 6 bases and V 4 bases, and 9 bases lay outside the gene matches. CDR3 in DNA: TGCGCCAGCAGCCCTGACAGGGAACGGGCTGAAGCTTTCTTT. Translated, it gives CASSPDRERAEAFF.

The chain is built from TRBV6-4 and TRBJ2-3; 10 nucleotides align to TRBD2. Germline CDR1 and CDR2: MRHNA and SNTAGT. The CDR3 spans 16 residues. Trimming removed 3 bases from V and 2 bases from J; junction bases left unmatched: 5. For the CDR3, the DNA is TGTGCCAGCAGTGAGAAGCGGGGGGGGGTCACAGATACGCAGTATTTT. This translates into CASSEKRGGVTDTQYF.

The rearrangement uses TRBV3-1 and TRBJ1-1; D is possibly TRBD1 (5 bases). This CDR3 spans 15 amino acids. Germline V gene sequence: CDR1 LGHDT, CDR2 YNNKEL (reference sequence). Trimming removed 5 bases at V and 0 bases at J, with 13 bases between. CDR3: CASSTEMTVNTEAFF. The CDR3 DNA reads TGTGCCAGCAGCACAGAAATGACAGTGAACACTGAAGCTTTCTTT.

Only a few counts were recorded for this clonotype. V and J are TRBV20-1 and TRBJ2-7, with D perhaps TRBD1 (6 bases). V dropped 1 base and J dropped 6 bases, with 13 bases sitting between them. CDR3 length: 13 amino acids. Germline CDR1 reads DFQATT; CDR2 reads SNEGSKA (reference sequence). The CDR3 spells CSARGGQVGEQYF. CDR3 coding DNA: TGCAGTGCTAGAGGGGGGCAGGTTGGCGAGCAGTACTTC.

This clonotype was picked up a small number of times. This chain uses TRBV20-1 with TRBJ2-3, with TRBD1 identical over 7 bases. The germline V gene encodes CDR1 DFQATT and CDR2 SNEGSKA (reference sequence). V lost 3 bases and J lost 6; bases outside the gene matches: 6. The CDR3 extends over 13 amino acids. CDR3 region: CSARGQRSDTQYF. The CDR3 DNA reads as TGCAGTGCTAGGGGACAGCGAAGCGATACGCAGTATTTT.

This clonotype was seen a few times. V gene TRBV7-9 combines with J gene TRBJ1-6, with 9 bases lining up with TRBD1. Germline V CDR1 and CDR2: SEHNR, FQNEAQ (reference sequence). The V and J ends lost 4 bases and 3 bases, in that order; junction bases with no gene match: 1. The CDR3 loop spans 15 amino acids. The chain's CDR3 is CASSWGQGYNSPLHF. The CDR3 DNA is TGTGCCAGCAGCTGGGGACAGGGCTATAATTCACCCCTCCACTTT.

This clonotype has just a few counts. The J gene is TRBJ1-4, the V gene TRBV5-1, with D possibly TRBD1 on 6 matching bases. The V end lost 4 bases, the J end lost 4 bases, and 14 bases lay between the germline ends. Germline lookup yields CDR1 SGHRS and CDR2 YFSETQ. The CDR3 is 15 amino acids. The CDR3 reads CASSVQGGGNEKLFF. CDR3 nucleotides: TGCGCCAGCAGCGTACAGGGCGGAGGTAATGAAAAACTGTTTTTT.

The CDR3 DNA is TGTGCCAGCAGCCCTTGGGGAGGGGGTAGCAATCAGCCCCAGCATTTT. It yields the protein CASSPWGGGSNQPQHF. The V and J genes are TRBV3-1 and TRBJ1-5, with TRBD1 as a possible D gene (6 bases). The germline V gene encodes CDR1 LGHDT and CDR2 YNNKEL (reference sequence). V was shortened by 4 bases and J by 0 bases, with 13 bases between the two germline ends. The CDR3 runs 16 residues.

A single count supports this clonotype. The chain has TRBV5-5 and TRBJ1-2, with 7 bases aligning to TRBD1. This CDR3 is 15 amino acids long. Trimming took 0 bases from V and 2 from J; bases not matched to a gene: 4. The germline gives CDR1 SGHKS, CDR2 YYEKEE (reference sequence). CDR3 amino acids: CASSLAAGQNYGYTF. The CDR3 DNA reads as TGTGCCAGCAGCTTGGCCGCGGGACAGAACTATGGCTACACCTTC. The entire variable domain, with the rest obtained from reference TRBV5-5 and TRBJ1-2, is as follows: DAGVTQSPTHLIKTRGQQVTLRCSPISGHKSVSWYQQVLGQGPQFIFQYYEKEERGRGNFPDRFSARQFPNYSSELNVNALLLGDSALYLCASSLAAGQNYGYTFGSGTRLTVV.

V and J are TRBV25-1 and TRBJ2-5, with D perhaps being TRBD1 or TRBD2 (6 bases each). The CDR3 sequence is 13 residues long. Trimming stripped 3 bases from V and 5 bases from J, with 10 bases between. Germline V lookup: CDR1 MGHDK, CDR2 SYGVNS. CDR3 in DNA: TGTGCCAGCAGTGATCAGGGGAGGGAGACCCAGTACTTC. The encoded protein is CASSDQGRETQYF.

This clonotype was seen once. The chain uses TRBV7-6 and TRBJ2-3; 7 nucleotides match TRBD2. CDR3 length: 15 residues. The germline V gene encodes CDR1 SGHVS and CDR2 FNYEAQ. J was trimmed by 4 bases and V by 2 bases; bases with no gene match: 6. CDR3 sequence (DNA): TGTGCCAGCAGCTTACGGGTGGCGGGAGCAGATACGCAGTATTTT. Residues: CASSLRVAGADTQYF.

This clonotype has only one observation. The rearrangement uses TRBV12-3 or TRBV12-4 and TRBJ2-2, with a tentative D call TRBD1 (6 bases). The CDR3 runs to 15 residues. V was clipped by 1 base and J by 8 bases, with 14 bases between them. In DNA form, the CDR3 reads TGTGCCAGCAGTTTAGGGACAGTCACCTTAGGGGAGCTGTTTTTT. Residues: CASSLGTVTLGELFF.

This clonotype has more than one count but fewer than ten. This chain connects TRBV12-3 or TRBV12-4 to TRBJ2-3, with no clear D. Trimming removed 7 bases from V and 1 base from J, with 15 bases in between. The CDR3 loop spans 15 amino acids. CDR3 sequence reads: CASNLGQPGTDTQYF. The CDR3 DNA sequence: TGTGCCAGCAACCTAGGCCAACCCGGCACAGATACGCAGTATTTT.

The V gene is TRBV6-2 or TRBV6-3, the J gene TRBJ2-1; weak D call: TRBD2 (5 bases). The CDR3 loop spans 14 amino acids. Germline V gene data show CDR1 as MNHEY and CDR2 as SVGEGT. Trimming took 2 bases from V and 9 from J, leaving 14 bases between them. CDR3 DNA: TGTGCCAGCAGTTACCCTCTTCCTAGCCGTGAGCAGTTCTTC. It codes for CASSYPLPSREQFF.

CDR3: CASRTGPGMNTEAFF. In DNA, the CDR3 is TGTGCCAGCAGGACAGGGCCGGGGATGAACACTGAAGCTTTCTTT. The V and J genes are TRBV6-6 and TRBJ1-1, with TRBD1 matching 7 bases. The CDR3 runs to 15 residues. The trim removed 6 bases at V and 0 bases at J, leaving 7 bases unmatched. Germline values: CDR1 MNHNY, CDR2 SVGAGI (reference sequence).

This clonotype has only one observation. The chain has TRBV18 and TRBJ1-1; D possibly corresponds to TRBD1 (6 bases). Trimming shortened V by 2 bases and J by 5 bases, and 12 bases separated the two germline ends. Germline values: CDR1 KGHSH, CDR2 LQKENI. The CDR3 covers 14 residues. The CDR3 spells CASSPDRSWTEAFF. Written as DNA, the CDR3 is TGTGCCAGCTCACCAGACAGGAGCTGGACTGAAGCTTTCTTT. Full variable domain (remainder filled in from reference TRBV18 and TRBJ1-1): NAGVMQNPRHLVRRRGQEARLRCSPMKGHSHVYWYRQLPEEGLKFMVYLQKENIIDESGMPKERFSAEFPKEGPSILRIQQVVRGDSAAYFCASSPDRSWTEAFFGQGTRLTVV.

The chain employs TRBV10-3 and TRBJ1-1; 8 bases are a match to TRBD1. There are 13 residues in the CDR3. J gave up 6 bases and V 6 bases, and 6 bases lay outside the gene matches. Germline values: CDR1 ENHRY, CDR2 SYGVKD. The DNA for the CDR3 is TGTGCCATCAGGGGGACAGGCGGCTCTGAAGCTTTCTTT. It is translated as CAIRGTGGSEAFF.

The V and J genes are TRBV29-1 and TRBJ2-1; 10 bases are a match to TRBD1. This CDR3 is 16 amino acids long. Germline values: CDR1 SQVTM, CDR2 ANQGSEA. Unmatched junction bases numbered 11, after V lost 4 bases and J lost 5 bases. The CDR3 DNA reads TGCAGCGTTGCTTATACGGGACAGGGGATTCACAATGAGCAGTTCTTC. This encodes CSVAYTGQGIHNEQFF.

The V and J genes are TRBV4-1 and TRBJ1-1, with D tentatively TRBD1 (5 bases). With 0 bases removed from V and 7 bases from J, the gap between germline ends came to 12 bases. Germline CDR1 is MGHRA and CDR2 is YSYEKL. The CDR3 contains 14 residues. The CDR3 sequence: CASSQEGGTNEAFF. The CDR3 DNA reads TGCGCCAGCAGCCAAGAAGGAGGGACCAATGAAGCTTTCTTT.